Listed below are T cell receptor beta chains from one sample, sequenced in a study of blood T cell repertoires in COVID-19. Profiling relied on immunoSEQ multiplex PCR, and the TCRdb table lists in-frame clones only, not all of them. The repertoire holds about 250,000 clones, roughly 89% seen once, with 3% in the top ten. The sample consisted of peripheral blood. Every receptor here comes from a woman aged 30 to 39 with active or convalescent COVID-19. The CDR3 runs from the conserved cysteine through the conserved F or W. Each record gives: clone size, D gene, V gene, J gene, CDR3 protein, CDR3 DNA. A D gene is named only where the DNA matches it firmly. A clone size is listed for some rows: how often the clone was seen (once, few, many), or a class if it is expanded.

NA,NA,TRBV3-1/TRBV3-2,TRBJ2-1,CASSQRLGGEQFF,TGTGCCAGCAGCCAAAGGTTGGGGGGTGAGCAGTTCTTC
NA,NA,TRBV2,TRBJ2-7,CASASGLWNGEQYF,TGTGCCAGCGCCTCGGGACTGTGGAACGGGGAGCAGTACTTC
NA,NA,TRBV2,TRBJ1-5,CASSEESGENQPQHF,TGTGCCAGCAGTGAAGAGAGTGGGGAGAATCAGCCCCAGCATTTT
NA,NA,TRBV7-8,TRBJ2-1,CASSSYGTGRNMNEQFF,TGTGCCAGCAGTTCTTACGGTACAGGGAGAAACATGAATGAGCAGTTCTTC
NA,NA,TRBV7-8,TRBJ1-2,CASSLRWQGVRGYTF,TGTGCCAGCAGCTTACGGTGGCAGGGCGTGAGGGGCTACACCTTC
NA,NA,TRBV28,TRBJ1-2,CASRLQDSRRSGYTF,TGTGCCAGCAGACTCCAGGACAGCCGACGTTCTGGCTACACCTTC
NA,TRBD2,TRBV9,TRBJ2-1,CASSVGVAGGRPFF,TGTGCCAGCAGCGTGGGAGTAGCGGGGGGCAGGCCGTTCTTC
NA,TRBD1,TRBV24-1,TRBJ2-3,CATSVGGSDTQYF,TGTGCCACCAGTGTAGGGGGCTCAGATACGCAGTATTTT
NA,NA,TRBV6-5,TRBJ2-5,CASSYRGYQETQYF,TGTGCCAGCAGTTACAGGGGCTACCAAGAGACCCAGTACTTC
NA,TRBD1,TRBV9,TRBJ1-2,CASSVTDRNDLYTF,TGTGCCAGCAGCGTAACGGACAGGAACGACCTCTACACCTTC
NA,NA,TRBV7-9,TRBJ1-1,CASSLFGGSGAEAFF,TGTGCCAGCAGCTTATTCGGGGGGAGCGGCGCTGAAGCTTTCTTT
NA,TRBD1,TRBV7-9,TRBJ1-2,CASSPQGVGGYTF,TGTGCCAGCAGCCCGCAGGGGGTGGGTGGCTACACCTTC
few,NA,TRBV6-5,TRBJ2-7,CASSPLVGEQYF,TGTGCCAGCAGCCCCCTAGTGGGCGAGCAGTACTTC
NA,NA,TRBV5-4,TRBJ2-7,CASSLSDSSYEQYF,TGTGCCAGCAGCTTAAGCGACAGCTCCTACGAGCAGTACTTC
NA,NA,TRBV2,TRBJ1-1,CASKAGVSTEAFF,TGTGCCAGCAAGGCGGGGGTGAGCACTGAAGCTTTCTTT
NA,TRBD1,TRBV5-1,TRBJ1-1,CASSRTSQGVVNTEAFF,TGCGCCAGCAGCCGGACCTCACAGGGGGTAGTGAACACTGAAGCTTTCTTT
NA,NA,TRBV10-2,TRBJ2-3,CASSESGTRGAQYF,TGCGCCAGCAGTGAGTCTGGGACCCGCGGGGCGCAGTATTTT
NA,TRBD1,TRBV4-1,TRBJ1-3,CASSQWAGTESSGNTIYF,TGCGCCAGCAGCCAATGGGCCGGGACAGAAAGCTCTGGAAACACCATATATTTT
few,NA,TRBV19,TRBJ1-2,CASSSLGTGGGYTF,TGTGCCAGTAGTAGCCTCGGGACTGGCGGGGGCTACACCTTC
NA,TRBD2,TRBV30,TRBJ2-5,CASQGLSQETQYF,TGTGCCAGTCAGGGACTATCTCAAGAGACCCAGTACTTC
NA,NA,TRBV30,TRBJ1-4,CAWSGGGREKLFF,TGTGCCTGGAGTGGGGGGGGACGGGAAAAACTGTTTTTT
NA,TRBD1,TRBV20-1,TRBJ1-2,CSASEPSGQGGYTF,TGCAGTGCTAGTGAGCCCTCGGGACAGGGAGGCTACACCTTC
NA,NA,TRBV6-2/TRBV6-3,TRBJ1-1,CASSFGQTEAFF,TGTGCCAGCAGTTTTGGGCAAACTGAAGCTTTCTTT
NA,TRBD1,TRBV18,TRBJ2-2,CASSPPGQGALGELFF,TGTGCCAGCTCACCACCTGGACAGGGGGCCCTCGGGGAGCTGTTTTTT
once,NA,TRBV28,TRBJ1-2,CASSFARGYGYTF,TGTGCCAGCAGTTTTGCCAGGGGCTATGGCTACACCTTC
NA,TRBD1,TRBV29-1,TRBJ2-1,CSVEDRRGPDEQFF,TGCAGCGTTGAAGATAGAAGGGGGCCGGATGAGCAGTTCTTC
NA,NA,TRBV7-9,TRBJ1-6,CASSLGQGPYNSPLHF,TGTGCCAGCAGCTTAGGCCAGGGCCCCTATAATTCACCCCTCCACTTT
NA,TRBD1,TRBV19,TRBJ1-1,CASSAGLGQWNTEAFF,TGTGCCAGTAGTGCGGGCCTGGGACAGTGGAACACTGAAGCTTTCTTT